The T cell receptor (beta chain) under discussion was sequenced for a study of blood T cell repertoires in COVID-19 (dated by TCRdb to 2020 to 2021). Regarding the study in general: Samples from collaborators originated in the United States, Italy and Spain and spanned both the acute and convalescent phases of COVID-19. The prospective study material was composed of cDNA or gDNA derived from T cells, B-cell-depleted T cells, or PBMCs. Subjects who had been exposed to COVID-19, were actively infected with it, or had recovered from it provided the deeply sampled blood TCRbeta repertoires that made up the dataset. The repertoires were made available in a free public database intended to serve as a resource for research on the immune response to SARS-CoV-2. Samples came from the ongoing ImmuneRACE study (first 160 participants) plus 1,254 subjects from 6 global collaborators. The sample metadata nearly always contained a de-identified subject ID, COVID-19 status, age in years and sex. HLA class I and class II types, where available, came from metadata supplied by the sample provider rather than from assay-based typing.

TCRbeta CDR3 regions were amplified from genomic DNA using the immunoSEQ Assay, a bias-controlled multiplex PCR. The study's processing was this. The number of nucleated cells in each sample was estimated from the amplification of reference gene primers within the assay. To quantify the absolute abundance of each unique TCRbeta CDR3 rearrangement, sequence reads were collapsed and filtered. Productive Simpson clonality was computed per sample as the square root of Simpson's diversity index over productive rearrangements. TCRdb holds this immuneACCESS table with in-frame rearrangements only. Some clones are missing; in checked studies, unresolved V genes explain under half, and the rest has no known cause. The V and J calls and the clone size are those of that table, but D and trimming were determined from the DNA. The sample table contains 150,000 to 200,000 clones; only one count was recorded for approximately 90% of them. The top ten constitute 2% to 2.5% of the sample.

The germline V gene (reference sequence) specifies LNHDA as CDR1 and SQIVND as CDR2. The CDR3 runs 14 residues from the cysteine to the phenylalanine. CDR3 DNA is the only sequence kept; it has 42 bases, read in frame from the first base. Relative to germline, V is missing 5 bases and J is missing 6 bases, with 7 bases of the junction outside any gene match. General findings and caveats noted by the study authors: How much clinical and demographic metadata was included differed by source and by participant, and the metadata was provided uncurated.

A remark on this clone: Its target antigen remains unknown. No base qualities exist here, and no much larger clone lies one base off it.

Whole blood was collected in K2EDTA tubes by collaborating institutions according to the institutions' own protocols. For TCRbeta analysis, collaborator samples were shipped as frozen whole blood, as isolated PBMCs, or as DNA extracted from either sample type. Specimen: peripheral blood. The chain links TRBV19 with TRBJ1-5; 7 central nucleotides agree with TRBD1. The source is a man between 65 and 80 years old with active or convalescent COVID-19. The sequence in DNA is TGTGCCAGTAGTCCCCGGACAGGCATTCAGCCCCAGCATTTT. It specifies CASSPRTGIQPQHF.